The T cell receptor (beta chain) described here comes from a study of T-cell memory formation after mild COVID-19. Across the whole study: TCR clusters were largely donor specific.

V lost 0 bases and J lost 5, with 7 bases in between. The CDR3 runs 13 residues. Germline CDR1 LGHDT, CDR2 YNNKEL (reference sequence). Overall study results and limits: Some clones that responded were present in memory (sampled pre-infection), which suggests cross-reactive memory joined.

This clonotype came up a few times. The antigen is undetermined. cDNA libraries for TCR alpha and TCR beta, carrying sample barcodes and UMIs, came from 5'RACE with constant-segment primers. TCRdb re-derived calls from the 5' RACE reads in MiXCR, one entry per CDR3 protein. This table has under 200,000 distinct CDR3 sequences, approximately 10% appearing once. The receptor comes from a man younger than 30 who had mild COVID-19 (a few samples of this study predate the infection). Cell type and time point are not known. The J gene is TRBJ2-5, the V gene TRBV3-1; D unclear. Source material: PBMCs or a T cell subset sorted from them (not recorded which). The CDR3, as DNA: TGTGCCAGCAGCCAAGAAGGAAGGGAGACCCAGTACTTC. This gives the protein CASSQEGRETQYF.